This T cell receptor (beta chain) was recorded in a study of blood T cell repertoires in COVID-19. Whole-study context: Samples came from the United States, Italy and Spain, spanning acute and convalescent COVID-19. Nucleic acid was either cDNA or gDNA, and it came from T cells, B-cell-depleted T cells, or PBMCs.

Here immunoSEQ multiplex PCR was the method, and the copy in TCRdb shows in-frame clones only, minus some. This table holds around 200,000 clones, 80% to 90% found once. A remark on this clone: Other DNA sequences in this sample translate to the same CDR3.

V shed 9 bases and J 1 base; nucleotides not matched to a gene: 4. Germline V gives CDR1 SNHLY, CDR2 FYNNEI. The CDR3 has 13 amino acids. The chain couples TRBV2 to TRBJ1-1, with 8 bases fitting TRBD1. Sequencing was done on a sample of peripheral blood. The sequence came from a man aged 50 to 60 with active or convalescent COVID-19. The CDR3 here is CASSQGGNTEAFF. The DNA for the CDR3 is TGTGCCAGTTCACAGGGGGGGAACACTGAAGCTTTCTTT. Full variable domain (remainder filled in from reference TRBV2 and TRBJ1-1): EPEVTQTPSHQVTQMGQEVILRCVPISNHLYFYWYRQILGQKVEFLVSFYNNEISEKSEIFDDQFSVERPDGSNFTLKIRSTKLEDSAMYFCASSQGGNTEAFFGQGTRLTVV.